The 7 T cell receptor beta chains below come from one sample, sequenced in a study of cytotoxic CD8 clonotypes in ibrutinib-treated CLL. Libraries were prepared by immunoSEQ multiplex PCR; TCRdb keeps only in-frame clonotypes and omits some of them. Here the sample spans 75,000 to 90,000 clones, approximately 87% being singletons. Sequencing used PBMCs, obtained after 24 months of ibrutinib treatment. These TCRs come from a human donor with chronic lymphocytic leukemia.

V usage is TRBV27 and J usage is TRBJ2-1, with 11 positions matching TRBD2. The length of the CDR3 is 14 residues. Losses at the gene ends were 7 bases for V and 6 bases for J; bases not matched to a gene: 5. The germline V gene has CDR1 MNHEY and CDR2 SMNVEV (reference sequence). The CDR3 protein is CASNSGRAVNEQFF. DNA of the CDR3: TGTGCCAGCAATAGCGGGAGGGCCGTCAATGAGCAGTTCTTC.

This clone was seen just once. The V and J genes are TRBV6-5 and TRBJ1-3, with D uncertain. Germline values: CDR1 MNHEY, CDR2 SVGAGI. The CDR3 is 14 amino acids. Deletions cut 5 bases from V and 0 bases from J, with 8 bases between. CDR3 in amino acids: CASSPTYSGNTIYF. In nucleotides, the CDR3 is TGTGCCAGCAGTCCCACATACTCTGGAAACACCATATATTTT.

This rearrangement joins TRBV5-1 to TRBJ1-1; D gene unclear. The CDR3 is 15 residues long. Trimming took 0 bases from V and 3 from J, leaving 12 bases between them. CDR1 is SGHRS, CDR2 YFSETQ, per germline. CDR3 region: CASSLAQPGDTEAFF. In DNA form, the CDR3 reads TGCGCCAGCAGCTTGGCACAGCCTGGGGACACTGAAGCTTTCTTT.

The rearrangement joins TRBV6-1 to TRBJ2-7, with 10 bases identical to TRBD2. With 2 bases clipped from V and 6 bases from J, the junction kept 7 bases outside the gene matches. This CDR3 has 15 residues. The germline gives CDR1 MNHNS, CDR2 SASEGT. The CDR3 region has the DNA TGTGCCAGCAGTGAAAGGCTAGCGGGAGCAACCGAGCAGTACTTC. This codes for CASSERLAGATEQYF.

The gene calls are TRBV6-1 and TRBJ1-1, with 11 bases that match TRBD1. The CDR3 is 14 amino acids. Germline assignment: CDR1 MNHNS and CDR2 SASEGT. The J segment lost 5 bases and the V segment lost 5 bases, leaving 4 bases of the junction unmatched. The CDR3 DNA reads as TGTGCCAGCAGTCGGACAGGGGGCGGTACTGAAGCTTTCTTT. It yields the protein CASSRTGGGTEAFF.

V gene TRBV5-1 combines with J gene TRBJ2-7; 7 positions match TRBD1. V lost 7 bases, J lost 2 bases, and 3 bases stayed unmatched. Germline CDR1 is SGHRS and CDR2 is YFSETQ. The CDR3 sequence is 12 residues long. DNA of the CDR3: TGCGCCAGCCGGGACAGTACCTACGAGCAGTACTTC. It is translated as CASRDSTYEQYF.

The chain links TRBV25-1 to TRBJ2-7; 9 bases agree with TRBD2. Per the germline V gene, CDR1 is MGHDK and CDR2 is SYGVNS. V was pared by 4 bases and J by 6 bases, with 7 bases of the junction left unmatched. The CDR3 totals 14 residues. The CDR3 loop is CASSAQREVSEQYF. In nucleotides, the CDR3 is TGTGCCAGCAGTGCCCAGCGGGAGGTTTCCGAGCAGTACTTC.